The 3 T cell receptor beta chains reported below all come from one sample, sequenced in a study of OX40 agonist ivuxolimab in advanced cancers. Profiled with immunoSEQ multiplex PCR; TCRdb holds only in-frame clones, not every one. The sample lists under 100,000 clones; approximately 87% were seen once. The material was CD4+ or CD8+ T cells sorted from blood, obtained in a trial of the OX40 agonist ivuxolimab. Receptors originate from an adult with an advanced solid tumor such as melanoma, head and neck, liver or kidney cancer.

The rearrangement links TRBV7-2 to TRBJ2-4; the D gene is possibly TRBD1 (6 bases). V was shortened by 4 bases and J by 0 bases, with 19 bases between the two germline ends. Germline V gene lookup returns CDR1 SGHTA and CDR2 FQGNSA. The CDR3 runs to 18 residues. The CDR3 sequence: CASSSLGGSSLAKNIQYF. CDR3 nucleotide sequence: TGTGCCAGCAGCTCGCTAGGGGGATCCTCCTTAGCCAAAAACATTCAGTACTTC.

The chain joins TRBV18 to TRBJ1-1; D possibly corresponds to TRBD1 (5 bases). CDR1 is KGHSH, CDR2 LQKENI, per germline. V dropped 5 bases and J dropped 0 bases, with 19 bases sitting between them. The CDR3 totals 17 residues. CDR3 in amino acids: CASSSQGSSHMNTEAFF. In nucleotides, the CDR3 is TGTGCCAGCTCATCGCAGGGATCCTCGCACATGAACACTGAAGCTTTCTTT. Combining the CDR3 with reference TRBV18 and TRBJ1-1 gives the whole variable domain NAGVMQNPRHLVRRRGQEARLRCSPMKGHSHVYWYRQLPEEGLKFMVYLQKENIIDESGMPKERFSAEFPKEGPSILRIQQVVRGDSAAYFCASSSQGSSHMNTEAFFGQGTRLTVV.

The rearrangement uses TRBV5-1 and TRBJ2-2, with a tentative D call TRBD1 (5 bases). Germline-derived CDR1 and CDR2 are SGHRS and YFSETQ. The CDR3 consists of 14 residues. Between the trimmed V and J ends, which lost 0 bases and 7 bases, there was a span of 10 bases. Here the CDR3 DNA reads TGCGCCAGCAGCTTGGTATCAGGGAACGGGGAGCTGTTTTTT. It specifies CASSLVSGNGELFF.